Here is one T cell receptor (beta chain) with its context. Its specificity is not known. Antigen-specific CD4+ T cells expanded by the ViraFEST assay with viral peptide pools were then sequenced. Researchers isolated CD4+ T cells once roughly nine days of culture had elapsed. Confirmation by PCR established that the person had SARS-CoV-2 infection between March and December 2020. Half the medium was replaced with IL-2 medium on days 3 and 7. This specimen comes from a study of vaccination effects on CD4 cells after COVID-19. Assay used: immunoSEQ multiplex PCR; TCRdb lists only in-frame clones, some missing. The data contain fewer than 60,000 clones, under 80% of them seen just once; the ten biggest clones take up around 5.5%. The study, taken as a whole, reports: The post-vaccine spike-reactive clones of convalescents showed a predominance of new vaccine-induced clones.

The CDR3 is 15 residues long. Germline CDR1 is SGHRS and CDR2 is YFSETQ. The ends lost 3 bases at V and 3 bases at J; junction bases unmatched: 1. The receptor was isolated from a human donor who had a prior SARS-CoV-2 infection. Sequenced material: CD4+ T cells from PBMCs cultured with HIV peptides, taken before COVID-19 vaccination. The subset here: HIV-1 Nef peptide pool negative control/reference culture. The gene calls are TRBV5-1 and TRBJ2-1; 12 positions agree with TRBD2. CDR3 loop: CASSSTSGGYNEQFF. The CDR3 nucleotides read TGCGCCAGCAGCTCGACTAGCGGGGGCTACAATGAGCAGTTCTTC. Together with reference TRBV5-1 and TRBJ2-1, the CDR3 gives the full variable domain: KAGVTQTPRYLIKTRGQQVTLSCSPISGHRSVSWYQQTPGQGLQFLFEYFSETQRNKGNFPGRFSGRQFSNSRSEMNVSTLELGDSALYLCASSSTSGGYNEQFFGPGTRLTVL.